The present T cell receptor (beta chain) was sequenced within a study of shared T cell receptors in the human thymus (dated by TCRdb to 2020 to 2022). About the investigation overall: The study investigated the way shared, self-reactive T-cell receptor alpha chains are produced in the human thymus.

Libraries came from the immunoSEQ multiplex PCR assay. TCRdb's version of the immuneACCESS table is confined to in-frame rearrangements and falls short of the full clone set. An unresolved V gene accounts for under half of the shortfall where checked; the remainder is of unknown origin. The sample table lists some 700,000 clones, around 87% of them with a count of one. The ten largest clones represent approximately 0.011% of the sample. Comment on this clone: Its antigen is not yet known. No much larger clone is present one base from it, and per-base qualities are unavailable.

The CDR3 holds 12 amino acids from the cysteine to the phenylalanine. Kept here is only the CDR3 DNA, which spans 36 bases and is read in frame from base 1. CDR1 and CDR2 were assigned from the germline V gene (reference sequence) as GTSNPN and SVGIG. Cut back by 8 bases and 5 bases, the V and J ends lie 13 bases apart. The same specimen was also included in a second study, on human thymus T cells. According to the second study: Immunologically healthy infants undergoing open corrective cardiac surgery for congenital heart defects in Finland were used as donors. Thymus tissue was collected as surgical resects that were removed during corrective cardiac surgery. Usage of V and J gene segments appeared to be biased in both the thymic and the peripheral blood repertoires. The related research reported highly overlapping thymic TCR repertoires among unrelated individuals. TCR alpha and beta repertoires from fewer than ten infant thymus samples and a few related peripheral blood samples were characterized in the study. Donor ages ranging from 7 to 244 days were recorded, and 5 or 6 male and a couple of female infants were included in the cohort. After being mechanically released from the tissue, thymocytes were kept at -70 degrees C in pellets of about 9.5-30 million cells. A QIAsymphony instrument was used to extract genomic DNA from frozen cell pellets. The immunoSEQ multiplex PCR assay was used to amplify the TCRB and TCRAD loci from a standardized quantity of quality-controlled genomic DNA. The amplicons covered the V(D)J region and were long enough to include the CDR3 and to identify the V and J genes. Through the commercial immunoSEQ service, the amplicons were sequenced on an Illumina platform. Primer bias and sequencing errors were corrected using previously described methods, and TCRAD and TCRB definitions followed the IMGT database. immunoSEQ Analyzer 3.0 and VDJTools were used for repertoire analysis, which covered basic statistics, V/J segment usage, diversity estimates, rarefaction and pairwise overlap. Chao1, ChaoE, Efron-Thisted, Shannon and inverse Simpson indices were used to estimate diversity, which was also estimated on datasets down-sampled to the smallest sample. Repertoire overlap was assessed by strict matching of CDR3 nucleotide sequence, V gene and J gene, and clustering was done by Jaccard-based multidimensional scaling. On average, thymus samples yielded 650,000 to 1,000,000 unique TCRB clonotypes, whereas blood samples yielded about 84,000.

Sequenced: thymocytes. Here the chain combines TRBV30 and TRBJ2-1, with no reliable assignment of the D segment. This receptor was identified in a boy under two years old with a congenital heart defect. Donor details come from another sample of the same person, matched by shared clones. The CDR3 is CATREPHNEQFF. The DNA reads as follows: TGTGCCACCCGCGAACCCCACAATGAGCAGTTCTTC.